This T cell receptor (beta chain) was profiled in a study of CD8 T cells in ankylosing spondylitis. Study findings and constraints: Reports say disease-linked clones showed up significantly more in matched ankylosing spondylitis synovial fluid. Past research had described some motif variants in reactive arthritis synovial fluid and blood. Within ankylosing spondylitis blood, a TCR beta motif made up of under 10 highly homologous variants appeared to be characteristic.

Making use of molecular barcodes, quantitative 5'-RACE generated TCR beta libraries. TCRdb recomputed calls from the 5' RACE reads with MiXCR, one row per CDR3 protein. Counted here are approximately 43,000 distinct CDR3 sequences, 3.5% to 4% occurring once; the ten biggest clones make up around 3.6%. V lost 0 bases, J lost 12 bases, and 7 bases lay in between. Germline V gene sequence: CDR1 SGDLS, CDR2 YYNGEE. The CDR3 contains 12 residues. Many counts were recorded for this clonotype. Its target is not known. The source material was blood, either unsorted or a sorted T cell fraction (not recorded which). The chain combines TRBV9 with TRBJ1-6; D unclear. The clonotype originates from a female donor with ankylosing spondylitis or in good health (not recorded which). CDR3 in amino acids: CASSVAEGPLHF. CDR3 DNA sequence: TGTGCCAGCAGCGTAGCAGAAGGACCCCTCCACTTT. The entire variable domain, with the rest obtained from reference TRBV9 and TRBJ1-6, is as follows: DSGVTQTPKHLITATGQRVTLRCSPRSGDLSVYWYQQSLDQGLQFLIQYYNGEERAKGNILERFSAQQFPDLHSELNLSSLELGDSALYFCASSVAEGPLHFGNGTRLTVT.